What follows is one TCR beta chain and its context. The target antigen is unknown. A junction end diverges from the germline sequence, so it may reflect a read error. These data come from a study of CD8+CD57+ T cells in acquired aplastic anemia. Across the study: Sorted CD4+ and CD8+ cell DNA averaged roughly 3.2 ug.

Profiling that covered TCR beta VDJ and CDR3 relied on genomic DNA as its template. MiXCR was run by TCRdb on the reads, yielding one entry per CDR3 protein. The sample carries a few hundred thousand distinct CDR3 sequences, less than 85% recorded once. This CDR3 is 15 amino acids long. CDR1 and CDR2 (germline): SGHKS, YYEKEE (reference sequence). Study-wide points: Patients had around 28 CD8+ CDR3 sequences in common with controls (the shared set). CD8+ Simpson's diversity showed no significant patient-control difference.

Sequencing was done on patients that had shown CD8+CD57+ cell expansion by flow cytometry. Severe acquired aplastic anemia was the diagnosis recorded for all patients. Sequencing used sorted CD4+, CD8+, or CD8+CD57+ T cells (not recorded which) from PBMCs. V usage is TRBV5-5 and J usage is TRBJ1-6; 8 nucleotides line up with TRBD1. The receptor was derived from a human donor with aplastic anemia. The DNA for the CDR3 is TGCGCCAGCAGCTTGGGGTCAGGGGGCAATTCACCCCTCCACTTT. Encoded protein: CASSLGSGGNSPLHF.